This T cell receptor (beta chain) came from a study of identical twins. This clonotype has only a few counts. TCRdb reprocessed the 5' RACE reads via MiXCR and lists one record per CDR3 protein. The repertoire includes under 900,000 distinct CDR3 sequences, 18% of them detected once, and about an eighth sits in the top ten. The same sample was also used in a study of T cells expressing NK-cell markers.

What was sequenced was PBMCs. The receptor's source is a young woman in good health.

For the CDR3, the DNA is TGTGCCAGCAGCTCGCCCAGCGGAGGGGGAGTAACTGAAGCTTTCTTT. Translating gives CASSSPSGGGVTEAFF. J is TRBJ1-1 and V is TRBV7-8; perhaps TRBD1 as D (6 bases). There are 16 residues in the CDR3. The germline gives CDR1 SGHVS, CDR2 FQNEAQ. V was shortened by 4 bases and J by 5 bases, with 20 bases between the two germline ends.